Listed below are T cell receptor beta chains from one sample, sequenced in a study of T cell responses to AZD1222 COVID-19 vaccine. Libraries were prepared by immunoSEQ multiplex PCR; TCRdb keeps only in-frame clonotypes and omits some of them. This sample has about 150,000 clones, with around 92% found just once. Source: peripheral blood, taken on day 0 of AZD1222 vaccination. These receptor sequences come from an adult in good health. Both conserved end residues are part of each CDR3. D genes are given only for firm matches. A clone size is listed for some rows: how often the clone was seen (once, few, many), or a class if it is expanded.

V gene	clone size	D gene	J gene	CDR3 DNA	CDR3 protein
TRBV7-2	NA	NA	TRBJ1-5	TGTGCCAGCAGCTTGGGGTCCTATAACAATCAGCCCCAGCATTTT	CASSLGSYNNQPQHF
TRBV5-1	NA	TRBD2	TRBJ2-5	TGCGCCAGCAGCTCACGACTAGCGGGGGTCCAAGAGACCCAGTACTTC	CASSSRLAGVQETQYF
TRBV6-6	NA	TRBD2	TRBJ2-3	TGTGCCACTAGCGGGGTGAGCACAGATACGCAGTATTTT	CATSGVSTDTQYF
TRBV4-3	NA	NA	TRBJ1-1	TGCGCCAGCAGCCAAGTCCCCGGCACTGAAGCTTTCTTT	CASSQVPGTEAFF
TRBV27	NA	TRBD1	TRBJ1-2	TGTGCCAGCGGAATATTACAGGGGGGCCTCTATGGCTACACCTTC	CASGILQGGLYGYTF
TRBV11-3	NA	TRBD2	TRBJ2-7	TGTGCCAGCAGCGCTCCGGGACTACCTTACGAGCAGTACTTC	CASSAPGLPYEQYF
TRBV24-1	NA	NA	TRBJ2-7	TGTGCCACCAGTTCCTACGAGCAGTACTTC	CATSSYEQYF
TRBV27	NA	NA	TRBJ1-1	TGTGCCAGCAGTTTAGCGGGAAACACTGAAGCTTTCTTT	CASSLAGNTEAFF
TRBV2	NA	TRBD1	TRBJ1-1	TGTGCCAGCAGTCCCGGGACAGGTCTTGAAGCTTTCTTT	CASSPGTGLEAFF
TRBV3-1/TRBV3-2	NA	TRBD2	TRBJ2-3	TGTGCCAGCAGCCAAGCGGGGGGTCGCACAGATACGCAGTATTTT	CASSQAGGRTDTQYF
TRBV6-2/TRBV6-3	NA	NA	TRBJ1-4	TGTGCCAGCAGTTATGTAGGACTGTCAATCGGAAAACTGTTTTTT	CASSYVGLSIGKLFF
TRBV7-2	NA	NA	TRBJ1-4	TGTGCCAGCAGCTTAGCGGTAAATTCTCCGAACGAAAAACTGTTTTTT	CASSLAVNSPNEKLFF
TRBV7-9	few	TRBD1	TRBJ2-2	TGTGCCAGCAGCTTAGCTGGGACAGGGGACACCGGGGAGCTGTTTTTT	CASSLAGTGDTGELFF
TRBV5-1	NA	NA	TRBJ1-2	TGCGCCAGCAGCTTCGGTACACTTACCTATTCTAGCTATGGCTACACCTTC	CASSFGTLTYSSYGYTF
TRBV7-8	NA	NA	TRBJ1-6	TGTGCCAGCAGCCTAGATTCACCCCTCCACTTT	CASSLDSPLHF
TRBV19	NA	NA	TRBJ2-5	TGTGCCAGTAGTATCGAGGGAAGGGGGACCCAGTACTTC	CASSIEGRGTQYF
TRBV5-1	NA	NA	TRBJ1-6	TGCGCCAGCAGCTTGGCTGGTTATTCACCCCTCCACTTT	CASSLAGYSPLHF
TRBV3-1/TRBV3-2	NA	NA	TRBJ2-7	TGTGCCAGCAGTCATATAGACAGGAGGGGCGAGCAGTACTTC	CASSHIDRRGEQYF
TRBV20-1	once	NA	TRBJ1-4	TGCAGTGCTAGAACTAATGAAAAACTGTTTTTT	CSARTNEKLFF
TRBV4-3	NA	NA	TRBJ1-1	TGCGCCAGCAGCCAAGATTCCGGGGGGACCACTGAAGCTTTCTTT	CASSQDSGGTTEAFF
TRBV3-1/TRBV3-2	NA	TRBD1	TRBJ2-3	TGTGCCAGCAGCCAACAGGGGGCGAATACGCAGTATTTT	CASSQQGANTQYF
TRBV12-5	NA	NA	TRBJ1-5	TGTGCTAGTGGAACTTACAATAGCAATCAGCCCCAGCATTTT	CASGTYNSNQPQHF
TRBV3-1/TRBV3-2	NA	TRBD1	TRBJ1-3	TGTGCCAGCAGCCAAAGCGGGGGGACAGGTGGAAACACCATATATTTT	CASSQSGGTGGNTIYF
TRBV18	NA	TRBD2	TRBJ2-1	TGTGCCAGCTCACCGGGACTAGCGGGGTTGCAGTTCTTC	CASSPGLAGLQFF
TRBV4-1	NA	NA	TRBJ2-5	TGCGCCAGCAGCCAAGTCCAGGGGTACCAAGAGACCCAGTACTTC	CASSQVQGYQETQYF
TRBV5-1	NA	TRBD1	TRBJ1-2	TGCGCCAGCAGCTTGGCTTTGACAGGGGACTATGGCTACACCTTC	CASSLALTGDYGYTF
TRBV21-1	NA	NA	TRBJ2-7	TGTGCCAGCAGCAAAGTTTGCAGGGTCCCTATCTACGAGCAGTACTTC	CASSKVCRVPIYEQYF
TRBV4-1	NA	NA	TRBJ1-4	TGCGCCAGCAGCCTATTTGACCCCACGGGGGAAAAACTGTTTTTT	CASSLFDPTGEKLFF
TRBV4-2	NA	NA	TRBJ1-4	TGTGCCAGCAGCCAAGGTGTGATGCGGAAACTGTTTTTT	CASSQGVMRKLFF
TRBV7-3	NA	NA	TRBJ2-3	TGTGCCAGCAGCTTATTGGGTGCGGGCACAGATACGCAGTATTTT	CASSLLGAGTDTQYF
TRBV12-3/TRBV12-4	NA	NA	TRBJ1-1	TGTGCCAGCAACCTCGAGCAGTCGGAAGCTTTCTTT	CASNLEQSEAFF
TRBV7-2	NA	NA	TRBJ2-5	TGTGCCAGCAGCGAGAGCTACCAAGAGACCCAGTACTTC	CASSESYQETQYF
TRBV6-6	once	TRBD1	TRBJ1-6	TGTGCCAGCAGTGTCCTGACAGGGCTAGCTTCACCCCTCCACTTT	CASSVLTGLASPLHF
TRBV5-6	NA	TRBD1	TRBJ2-1	TGTGCCAGCAGCTTGGGGACAGGGAGCTCCTACAATGAGCAGTTCTTC	CASSLGTGSSYNEQFF
TRBV6-6	NA	NA	TRBJ1-2	TGTGCCAGCAGGGGGACCGGGGGCGCGAATAACTATGGCTACACCTTC	CASRGTGGANNYGYTF
TRBV27	NA	NA	TRBJ1-1	TGTGCCAGCAAGGGTTGGGGCCTGGGCACTGAAGCTTTCTTT	CASKGWGLGTEAFF
TRBV29-1	NA	NA	TRBJ2-3	TGCAGCGTTGATAGTGGGGATACGCAGTATTTT	CSVDSGDTQYF
TRBV6-5	NA	NA	TRBJ2-6	TGTGCCACGTGGACAGCTGGGGCCAACGTCCTGACTTTC	CATWTAGANVLTF
TRBV27	NA	TRBD1	TRBJ2-7	TGTGCCAGCACCAGACCGGGACAGGGGGCAAGGGAGCAGTACTTC	CASTRPGQGAREQYF
TRBV27	NA	NA	TRBJ2-1	TGTGCCAGCAAATTCGGACTGGACCACAATGAGCAGTTCTTC	CASKFGLDHNEQFF